This TCR beta chain was recorded in a study of vaccination and CD4 T cells after COVID-19. Study at large: Overlapping spike peptides from SARS-CoV-2, HCoV-NL63, HCoV-OC43 and HCoV-229E served to stimulate the cells. As a positive control, some control cultures were given a CEFX pool, while others were given an HIV-1 Nef pool or no peptide.

Sequenced with the Oncomine TCR Beta short-read assay was DNA taken from cultured CD4+ T cells. One entry per CDR3 protein, called by TCRdb with MiXCR from the PCR reads. Of about 9,900 distinct CDR3 sequences listed, approximately 55% are singletons. The germline V and J ends were trimmed by 0 bases and 2 bases, with 16 bases remaining between them. Germline values: CDR1 MNHEY, CDR2 SVGAGI. The CDR3 spans 17 residues. A word on this clonotype: Its target is unknown.

Treatment indicated: approximately 10-day PBMC culture with coronavirus spike peptide pools or control peptides (ViraFEST assay). Fresh medium (containing IL-2) replaced half the medium on days 3 and 7. This sequence joins TRBV6-5 and TRBJ1-2; no clear D. The receptor's source is a human donor who had recovered from COVID-19. Sequenced input: CD4+ T cells from blood, cultured in vitro. CDR3 DNA sequence: TGTGCCAGCAGTTACTCGCCTTACGTACGGGCAAACTATGGCTACACCTTC. It codes for CASSYSPYVRANYGYTF.